This T cell receptor (beta chain) was sequenced for a study of technical replicates of blood from several donors. Generated by immunoSEQ multiplex PCR, the TCRdb table keeps only in-frame clones and is missing some. This table has 45,000 to 60,000 clones, 75% to 95% appearing once. The V gene's germline CDR1 is GTSNPN and CDR2 SVGIG (reference sequence). Trimming took 3 bases from V and 6 from J; bases not matched to a gene: 3. The CDR3 spans 13 residues. The specimen sequenced was PBMCs. V and J are TRBV30 and TRBJ2-3; 10 bases are a match to TRBD2. This TCR was recovered from a human donor in good health. Some clones in this sample may be carry-over from other donors' samples. The CDR3 DNA is TGTGCCTGGAGGCTAGCGGGAGCGGATACGCAGTATTTT. Protein sequence: CAWRLAGADTQYF.